Presented here are 18 T cell receptor beta chains from one specimen sequenced in a study of shared clonotypes between healthy human individuals. CD8 cells classed as naive were CD45RO-negative and positively selected for CCR7, excluding terminally differentiated effector memory CD45RA+ cells. Sequenced by immunoSEQ multiplex PCR; TCRdb stores in-frame clones only, minus some. Of a few hundred thousand clones listed, 95% to 96% were seen once; the top ten hold roughly 0.1%. The sample comprised naive CD8+ T cells sorted from blood. These TCRs come from a woman under 40 in good health.

This sequence joins TRBV28 and TRBJ2-1; D ambiguous. V was pared by 7 bases and J by 6 bases, with 13 bases between. This CDR3 spans 13 amino acids. Germline CDR1 MDHEN, CDR2 SYDVKM. The CDR3 DNA is TGTGCCAGCACTTTTGGGCACCTCAATGAGCAGTTCTTC. Protein: CASTFGHLNEQFF.

The rearrangement joins TRBV4-1 to TRBJ2-4; maybe TRBD1 (6 bases). CDR1 and CDR2 from the germline V gene are MGHRA and YSYEKL. The CDR3 is made up of 15 amino acids. The V end lost 2 bases, the J end lost 1 base, and 9 bases lay between the germline ends. CDR3 residues: CASSQNQGAKNIQYF. The DNA of the CDR3 is TGCGCCAGCAGCCAAAATCAGGGGGCCAAAAACATTCAGTACTTC.

A word on this clone: The same CDR3 is also encoded by other DNA sequences in this sample. The rearrangement links TRBV2 to TRBJ2-3; D is ambiguous. The V gene's germline CDR1 is SNHLY and CDR2 FYNNEI. The germline V and J ends were trimmed by 2 bases and 3 bases, with 3 bases remaining between them. The CDR3 covers 12 residues. CDR3 nucleotides: TGTGCCAGCAGTGAACGGACAGATACGCAGTATTTT. Residues: CASSERTDTQYF.

The table lists this clone with a count of one. The V and J genes are TRBV7-6 and TRBJ2-1; D gene uncertain. Germline V gene lookup returns CDR1 SGHVS and CDR2 FNYEAQ. CDR3 size: 16 residues. Between the trimmed V and J ends, which lost 3 bases and 0 bases, there was a span of 12 bases. The CDR3 coding sequence is TGTGCCAGCAGCTTGGCTACTTTGAGCTCCTACAATGAGCAGTTCTTC. This sequence encodes CASSLATLSSYNEQFF.

V gene TRBV10-3 combines with J gene TRBJ2-1; the match to TRBD2 covers 7 bases. V lost 4 bases to trimming and J lost 6 bases; unmatched junction nucleotides: 3. Germline V lookup: CDR1 ENHRY, CDR2 SYGVKD. The CDR3 spans 13 residues. CDR3 loop: CAISGTSINEQFF. CDR3 coding DNA: TGTGCCATCAGTGGGACTAGTATCAATGAGCAGTTCTTC.

The genes are TRBV11-2 and TRBJ1-2, with D perhaps matching TRBD1 (6 bases). Germline-derived CDR1 and CDR2 are SGHAT and FQNNGV. The CDR3 runs 14 residues. Trimming stripped 5 bases from V and 7 bases from J, with 17 bases between. The CDR3 bases are TGTGCCAGCAGCCAATTGACAGGAGGACTTGGCTACACCTTC. Its protein is CASSQLTGGLGYTF.

The V call is TRBV11-3, the J call TRBJ2-7; 7 bases agree with TRBD1. V lost 3 bases and J lost 3; bases outside the gene matches: 8. The V gene's germline CDR1 is SGHNT and CDR2 YENEEA. There are 15 residues in the CDR3. The CDR3, as DNA: TGTGCCAGCAGCTTGGGGTCAGGGGGATACTACGAGCAGTACTTC. Its translation is CASSLGSGGYYEQYF.

J is TRBJ1-2 and V is TRBV7-8, with 10 bases identical to TRBD1. Trimming cost V 4 bases and J 1 base; bases outside gene matches: 6. The germline V gene encodes CDR1 SGHVS and CDR2 FQNEAQ. The CDR3 sequence is 16 residues long. This chain's CDR3 is CASSSSDRGDNYGYTF. The CDR3, as DNA: TGTGCCAGCAGCTCGTCGGACAGGGGGGATAACTATGGCTACACCTTC.

This clone was recorded only once. V is TRBV2 and J is TRBJ2-3; D might be TRBD1 (6 bases). From germline, CDR1 is SNHLY and CDR2 FYNNEI. Between the trimmed V and J ends, which lost 6 bases and 2 bases, there was a span of 15 bases. This CDR3 is 15 amino acids long. As DNA, the CDR3 is TGTGCCAGCAGGGGGGCTAGCCAATACACAGATACGCAGTATTTT. Protein product: CASRGASQYTDTQYF. The variable domain in full, with the rest retrieved from reference TRBV2 and TRBJ2-3, is EPEVTQTPSHQVTQMGQEVILRCVPISNHLYFYWYRQILGQKVEFLVSFYNNEISEKSEIFDDQFSVERPDGSNFTLKIRSTKLEDSAMYFCASRGASQYTDTQYFGPGTRLTVL.

The J gene is TRBJ2-7, the V gene TRBV5-1, with 8 bases matching TRBD2. CDR3 size: 16 residues. Germline V gene lookup returns CDR1 SGHRS and CDR2 YFSETQ. The V gene end was trimmed by 4 bases and the J gene end by 4 bases; junction bases not matched to a gene: 13. The DNA for the CDR3 is TGCGCCAGCAGCCCCGGACTAGCTCGTTACGAATACGAGCAGTACTTC. Translated, it gives CASSPGLARYEYEQYF.

The table lists this clone with a count of one. The chain carries TRBV27 and TRBJ1-5; 7 nucleotides match TRBD1. The V segment lost 7 bases and the J segment 6 bases; nucleotides outside the gene matches: 6. Germline loops: CDR1 MNHEY, CDR2 SMNVEV (reference sequence). The CDR3 contains 13 residues. CDR3 bases: TGTGCCAGCACAGGGCCAGGGGGTCAGCCCCAGCATTTT. Its protein product is CASTGPGGQPQHF.

The chain recombines TRBV9 with TRBJ1-1; TRBD1 might be the D (6 bases). This CDR3 comprises 15 residues. The V gene's germline CDR1 is SGDLS and CDR2 YYNGEE. Trimming removed 3 bases from V and 7 bases from J, with 19 bases in between. The CDR3 bases are TGTGCCAGCAGCGGTAGGATCGGGGACACGGGTGAAGCTTTCTTT. This gives the protein CASSGRIGDTGEAFF.

V is TRBV2 and J is TRBJ2-3, with 8 nucleotides matching TRBD2. The V segment lost 4 bases and the J segment 2 bases; nucleotides outside the gene matches: 8. The CDR3 spans 16 residues. The germline V gene has CDR1 SNHLY and CDR2 FYNNEI. CDR3 region: CASSGAAGGFTDTQYF. Written as DNA, the CDR3 is TGTGCCAGCAGTGGAGCGGCGGGAGGATTCACAGATACGCAGTATTTT.

As concerns this clone: Other DNA variants within this sample encode the same CDR3. The chain uses TRBV6-5 and TRBJ2-7, with D possibly matching TRBD1 (5 bases). CDR1 is MNHEY, CDR2 SVGAGI, per germline. The CDR3 is 14 residues long. V was shortened by 2 bases and J by 1 base, with 9 bases between the two germline ends. CDR3 sequence: CASSYGPGSYEQYF. The CDR3 DNA reads TGTGCCAGCAGTTACGGGCCAGGGTCCTACGAGCAGTACTTC.

This sequence joins TRBV27 and TRBJ1-1; 7 bases are shared with TRBD1. Germline V lookup: CDR1 MNHEY, CDR2 SMNVEV (reference sequence). The CDR3 spans 12 residues. J lost 8 bases, V lost 8 bases, and 8 bases had no gene match. The CDR3 here is CASRTGAREAFF. The CDR3 DNA is TGTGCCAGCCGTACAGGGGCCCGAGAAGCTTTCTTT.

This clone has just a few counts. Additional DNA sequences in this sample encode the identical CDR3. J is TRBJ1-1 and V is TRBV19, with D hard to call. Germline values: CDR1 LNHDA, CDR2 SQIVND (reference sequence). The CDR3 has 14 amino acids. V lost 0 bases to trimming and J lost 5 bases, with 10 bases between them. Written as DNA, the CDR3 is TGTGCCAGTAGTATAGATCTCGAGGGAACTGAAGCTTTCTTT. This gives the protein CASSIDLEGTEAFF.

The V and J genes are TRBV13 and TRBJ2-7, with TRBD1 matching over 8 bases. With V trimmed by 5 bases and J by 2 bases, 11 bases remained unmatched. The CDR3 length is 16 residues. CDR1 PRHDT and CDR2 FYEKMQ come from the germline V gene (reference sequence). The CDR3 DNA reads TGTGCCAGCAGCCCACCTCGGGACAGGCAACCCTACGAGCAGTACTTC. Translated: CASSPPRDRQPYEQYF.

The chain carries TRBV19 and TRBJ2-2; 8 bases align to TRBD1. The CDR3 contains 17 residues. Germline CDR1 reads LNHDA; CDR2 reads SQIVND (reference sequence). After removal of 3 bases from V and 6 bases from J, the junction contained 12 bases not matched to a gene. CDR3 nucleotides: TGTGCCAGTAGTATTTTTGGGCAGGGGGCGTTCTCCGGGGAGCTGTTTTTT. Translating gives CASSIFGQGAFSGELFF.